A single T cell receptor (beta chain) is shown here with its context. This clone was seen more than once but under ten times. The antigen it recognizes is unknown. Base qualities are not at hand, and no much larger clone is one base apart. Read against the paper, the sample's time point label means: cycle 2 day 1 (C2D1) of nivolumab. Every trial patient had relapsed after autologous stem cell transplantation, and cohorts A, B and C differed in prior brentuximab vedotin exposure. The trial cohort included 56 patients with relapsed/refractory classical Hodgkin lymphoma, and each patient had a best overall response of complete response, partial response or progressive disease. Single-agent nivolumab was administered to trial patients in the multi-cohort phase II CheckMate 205 trial. An independent review committee assessed best overall response by applying the 2007 International Working Group response criteria. Trial PBMCs were collected just before the start of nivolumab (C1D1) and during therapy at cycle 2 day 1 and cycle 4 day 1. Peripheral blood was collected in 8 mL Vacutainer Cell Preparation Tubes, from which PBMCs were isolated by centrifugation and then cryopreserved.

The data were taken from a study of PD-1 blockade in classical Hodgkin lymphoma (dated by TCRdb to 2019 to 2021). Context from the whole study: Nivolumab dosing was 3 mg/kg intravenously every 2 weeks, continuing until either disease progression or unacceptable toxicity. The study used CyTOF and TCR beta sequencing to define a peripheral blood immune signature of response to PD-1 blockade in classical Hodgkin lymphoma. Here is what the overall study found, with its caveats: Baseline TCR diversity was reported to be lower in newly diagnosed patients than in healthy donors, and even lower in relapsed/refractory patients. The study was limited to a single clinical trial cohort, and causes of repertoire differences, possibly disease activity or prior therapy, remained undefined. Patients starting nivolumab less than 1 year after ASCT had lower diversity and were excluded from later analyses to avoid confounding by immune reconstitution. Trial patients achieving complete response had baseline diversity similar to newly diagnosed patients, whereas partial responders and progressors had significantly lower diversity. CD4+ but not CD8+ TCR diversity rose significantly by C4D1 (p=0.0027 vs p=0.16), most apparent in complete responders (p=0.02).

The germline V gene gives CDR1 as ENHRY and CDR2 as SYGVKD. The CDR3 measures 15 amino acids from cysteine to phenylalanine. The only DNA kept is the CDR3, 45 bases in frame from the first base. Unmatched junction bases come to 5, with V trimmed by 6 bases and J by 2 bases. Genomic DNA was isolated using the Qiagen DNeasy kit from unsorted PBMCs as well as from negatively selected CD4+ and CD8+ fractions. Amplification of TCR beta CDR3 regions was done by immunoSEQ multiplex PCR with primers that anneal to V and J segments. A synthetic immune receptor repertoire was used to minimize amplification bias, and remaining bias was computationally removed after sequencing. As for how the authors treated the data: Repertoire diversity was quantified as the Shannon entropy index using custom Python scripts. Unsorted, CD4+ and CD8+ repertoires were analyzed separately, except in combined analyses where CD4+ and CD8+ sequences were merged in silico. A clone was considered expanded if an increase in frequency of at least 2-fold after treatment relative to C1D1 was found, and a pseudocount of 0.5 was applied to clones undetected at baseline. Singleton clones were defined as clones with 0 or 1 copy at C1D1, and non-singleton clones were defined as clones with 2 or more copies. Clones expanded in unsorted samples were annotated as CD4+, CD8+ or unknown by matching protein sequences in sorted samples from the same patient. Wilcoxon tests on paired samples were used to test changes in diversity from C1D1 to C4D1. TCRdb obtained this table from immuneACCESS and retained in-frame rearrangements with V and J assigned. These tables miss some clones; where compared with another copy, unresolved V genes account for less than half of the shortfall, and the remainder is unexplained. Clone size and the V and J calls come from that table; the DNA yielded D and trimming. In all, the sample holds a few thousand clones, and roughly 70% of those were seen once. The top ten clones comprise approximately 57% of the sample.

This sequence was found in a human donor with classical Hodgkin lymphoma. The chain joins TRBV10-3 to TRBJ2-7, and TRBD1 matches 12 of the central bases. The sequencing here drew on peripheral blood mononuclear cells (PBMCs), taken before the second cycle of nivolumab. The DNA is as follows: TGTGCCATCAGACCGGGACAGGGGGCACCCTACGAGCAGTACTTC. Protein translation: CAIRPGQGAPYEQYF.